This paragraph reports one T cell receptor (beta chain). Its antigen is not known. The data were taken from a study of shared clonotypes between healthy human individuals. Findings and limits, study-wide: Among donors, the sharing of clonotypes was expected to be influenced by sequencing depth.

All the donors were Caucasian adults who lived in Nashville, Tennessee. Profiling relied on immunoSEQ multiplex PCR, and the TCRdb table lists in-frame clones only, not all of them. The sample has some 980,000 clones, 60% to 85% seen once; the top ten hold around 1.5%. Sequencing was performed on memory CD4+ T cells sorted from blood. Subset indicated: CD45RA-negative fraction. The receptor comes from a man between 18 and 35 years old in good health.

The CDR3 loop is CASSEGWTGSNQPQHF. In DNA, the CDR3 is TGTGCCAGCAGTGAAGGGTGGACAGGGTCAAATCAGCCCCAGCATTTT. This chain connects TRBV6-1 to TRBJ1-5, with 8 bases lining up with TRBD1. Trimming took 1 base from V and 4 from J; bases not matched to a gene: 6. CDR3 length: 16 residues. CDR1 and CDR2 (germline): MNHNS, SASEGT.